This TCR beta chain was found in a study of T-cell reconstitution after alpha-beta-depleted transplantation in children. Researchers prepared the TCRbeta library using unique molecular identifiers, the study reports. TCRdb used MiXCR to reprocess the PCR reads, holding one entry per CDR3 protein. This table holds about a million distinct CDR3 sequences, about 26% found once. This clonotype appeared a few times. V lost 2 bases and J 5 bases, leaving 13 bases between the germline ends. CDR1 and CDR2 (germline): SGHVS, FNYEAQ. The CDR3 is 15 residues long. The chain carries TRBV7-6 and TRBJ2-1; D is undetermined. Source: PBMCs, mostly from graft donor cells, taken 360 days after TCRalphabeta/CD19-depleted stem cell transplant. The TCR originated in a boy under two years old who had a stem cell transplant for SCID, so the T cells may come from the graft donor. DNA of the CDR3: TGTGCCAGCAGCTTATCTCCTTCTCCACACAATGAGCAGTTCTTC. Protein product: CASSLSPSPHNEQFF.